A selection of T cell receptor beta chains follows, all from one sample in a study of blood T cell repertoires in COVID-19. Only in-frame clones appear in the TCRdb table, and some are missing; sequencing was by immunoSEQ multiplex PCR. The sample has around 300,000 clones; nearly 90% are singletons. Specimen: PBMCs or T cells enriched from blood (not recorded which). The receptor source for this set is a woman younger than 30 with acute COVID-19. The CDR3 runs from the conserved cysteine through the conserved F or W. The order of the fields is D gene, V gene, J gene, clone size, CDR3 length, CDR3 DNA, CDR3 protein. The D gene is left open where the match is weak. Clone sizes are given selectively: once, few, many, or a class where the clone is expanded.

-,TRBV5-1,TRBJ2-1,-,11,TGCGCCAGCAGGCAAGGGGGTGAGCAGTTCTTC,CASRQGGEQFF
-,TRBV13,TRBJ2-7,-,12,TGTGCCAGCAGCTTAACCGGACAGAGAGAGTACTTC,CASSLTGQREYF
-,TRBV6-5,TRBJ1-4,-,13,TGTGCCAGCGAGGGGGCAACTAATGAAAAACTGTTTTTT,CASEGATNEKLFF
TRBD2,TRBV27,TRBJ2-1,-,17,TGTGCCAGCAGCCCACGTAGCGGGAGAGACCCCTACAATGAGCAGTTCTTC,CASSPRSGRDPYNEQFF
TRBD2,TRBV27,TRBJ2-3,-,18,TGTGCCAGCAGTTTGAGCTTAGGGACTAGGTATAACACAGATACGCAGTATTTT,CASSLSLGTRYNTDTQYF
-,TRBV28,TRBJ2-5,-,12,TGTGCCAGCAGGGTCCGGGAAGAGACCCAGTACTTC,CASRVREETQYF
-,TRBV7-2,TRBJ1-2,-,12,TGTGCCAGCAGCCCCCCGACAGTTGGCTACACCTTC,CASSPPTVGYTF
-,TRBV6-2/TRBV6-3,TRBJ1-1,-,13,TGTGCCAGCAGTCCGCAACAGGGTTTTGAAGCTTTCTTT,CASSPQQGFEAFF
-,TRBV18,TRBJ1-1,-,15,TGTGCCAGCTCACTGGGGAGTGGTAGGAACACTGAAGCTTTCTTT,CASSLGSGRNTEAFF
TRBD1,TRBV19,TRBJ1-5,-,17,TGTGCCAGTAGTATCACAGGGGCCGCCGTGGGAATTCAGCCCCAGCATTTT,CASSITGAAVGIQPQHF
-,TRBV29-1,TRBJ1-5,-,16,TGCAGCGTGGTCTTGGTAGGGGCCTCGAGCAATCAGCCCCAGCATTTT,CSVVLVGASSNQPQHF
-,TRBV5-1,TRBJ2-1,-,15,TGCGCCAGCAGCTCCAGGTTGTCACCCCGTAATGAGCAGTTCTTC,CASSSRLSPRNEQFF
TRBD2,TRBV7-9,TRBJ2-1,-,14,TGTGCCAGCAGCTTGATAGCGGGAGTAGGGGAGCAGTTCTTC,CASSLIAGVGEQFF
-,TRBV12-3/TRBV12-4,TRBJ2-7,once,11,TGTGCCAGCAGGGGCGAAGGCGAGCAGTACTTC,CASRGEGEQYF
TRBD1,TRBV10-1,TRBJ2-1,-,16,TGCGCCAGCAGTGAGTCCCGCGGGACAGGGATAGGTGAGCAGTTCTTC,CASSESRGTGIGEQFF
-,TRBV9,TRBJ2-5,few,17,TGTGCCAGCAGTTTGAGCAGCACAGGGTGGGGGAAGGAGACCCAGTACTTC,CASSLSSTGWGKETQYF
-,TRBV18,TRBJ1-5,-,15,TGTGCCAGCTCACCGAAGAGAGGGCAGAATCAGCCCCAGCATTTT,CASSPKRGQNQPQHF
-,TRBV6-1,TRBJ1-5,once,15,TGTGCCAGCAGTGAAGAATACAGGGCCCTTCAGCCCCAGCATTTT,CASSEEYRALQPQHF
TRBD2,TRBV30,TRBJ2-5,-,14,TGTGCCTGGAGAAGAGCGGGACCGGAGGAGACCCAGTACTTC,CAWRRAGPEETQYF
TRBD1,TRBV29-1,TRBJ1-4,once,13,TGCAGCGTTGGGCAGGGGGCGGATGAAAAACTGTTTTTT,CSVGQGADEKLFF
TRBD2,TRBV6-5,TRBJ2-1,-,14,TGTGCCAGCAGTTCGGCTAGCGGGAGTTATGAGCAGTTCTTC,CASSSASGSYEQFF
TRBD2,TRBV7-2,TRBJ2-1,-,17,TGTGCCAGCAGCTTATGGACTAGCGGTAGCTCCTACAATGAGCAGTTCTTC,CASSLWTSGSSYNEQFF
TRBD1,TRBV10-1,TRBJ2-3,-,17,TGCGCCAGCAGTGACCCAGGACAGGGAGAGGCCACAGATACGCAGTATTTT,CASSDPGQGEATDTQYF
-,TRBV27,TRBJ1-6,-,12,TGTGCCAGTGGGGGGTATGTTTCACCCCTCCACTTT,CASGGYVSPLHF
-,TRBV27,TRBJ1-4,-,12,TGTGCCAGCAGTAAAGGGACAGAAAAACTGTTTTTT,CASSKGTEKLFF
TRBD2,TRBV5-6,TRBJ2-1,-,15,TGTGCCAGCAGCTTAGGCGGGAGGGCCCACAATGAGCAGTTCTTC,CASSLGGRAHNEQFF
TRBD1,TRBV7-9,TRBJ1-1,-,13,TGTGCCAGCAGCTTAGGACAGGGCCGGAAAGCTTTCTTT,CASSLGQGRKAFF
-,TRBV19,TRBJ1-1,-,13,TGTGCCAGTAGAATTTCTGTGAACACTGAAGCTTTCTTT,CASRISVNTEAFF
-,TRBV24-1,TRBJ2-5,few,16,TGTGCCACCAGTGATTCAGGGGACAAAGGGGAAGAGACCCAGTACTTC,CATSDSGDKGEETQYF
-,TRBV10-2,TRBJ2-7,-,12,TGCGCCAGCAGTGCGGTATCCTACGAGCAGTACTTC,CASSAVSYEQYF
-,TRBV28,TRBJ2-3,-,11,TGTGCCAGCAGCCCTTCGGATACGCAGTATTTT,CASSPSDTQYF